This note documents a single TCR beta chain sequence. Its antigen is not identified. The sample originates from a study of OX40 agonist ivuxolimab in advanced cancers. Study-level information: An agonistic anti-OX40 (CD134) antibody, ivuxolimab, was used to treat the patients.

Germline values: CDR1 SQVTM, CDR2 ANQGSEA. Deletions cut 6 bases from V and 5 bases from J, with 16 bases between. The CDR3 runs to 13 residues. Generated by immunoSEQ multiplex PCR, the TCRdb table keeps only in-frame clones and is missing some. Of under 95,000 clones in the sample, roughly 85% were seen once. Study-level findings and limits: Averaging showed that CD8+ T cells had more expanded clones than CD4+ did.

The chain links TRBV29-1 to TRBJ1-1; a possible D gene is TRBD1 (6 bases). This sequence originates from an adult with an advanced solid tumor such as melanoma, head and neck, liver or kidney cancer. The sequences come from CD4+ or CD8+ T cells sorted from blood, collected in a trial of the OX40 agonist ivuxolimab. CDR3 DNA sequence: TGCAGCGTGGAAACAGGGTGGTTAACTGAAGCTTTCTTT. The encoded protein is CSVETGWLTEAFF.